The next 3 T cell receptor beta chains were all read from a single sample in a study of CD8 T cells in ankylosing spondylitis. MiXCR, applied by TCRdb to the 5' RACE reads, yields one record per CDR3 protein. The sample consists of approximately 250,000 distinct CDR3 sequences, roughly 32% of them appearing once. The sample consisted of blood, either unsorted or a sorted T cell fraction (not recorded which). All receptors derive from a male donor with ankylosing spondylitis or in good health (not recorded which).

V gene TRBV11-2 combines with J gene TRBJ2-5; TRBD1 matches at 7 bases. The ends lost 3 bases at V and 5 bases at J; junction bases unmatched: 21. The CDR3 covers 19 residues. CDR1 SGHAT and CDR2 FQNNGV come from the germline V gene. The CDR3 spells CASSLLGGQGVSAWETQYF. DNA for the CDR3: TGTGCCAGCAGCTTGTTGGGTGGGCAGGGGGTCTCGGCTTGGGAGACCCAGTACTTC.

The chain is built from TRBV6-1 and TRBJ2-5; D might be TRBD1 (6 bases). Trimming pared 6 bases from V and 2 bases from J, leaving 13 bases between. The CDR3 sequence is 14 residues long. Germline loops: CDR1 MNHNS, CDR2 SASEGT. In nucleotides, the CDR3 is TGTGCCAGCAGCCCCGGGACATCTCAAGAGACCCAGTACTTC. Its translation is CASSPGTSQETQYF.

The chain couples TRBV30 to TRBJ1-3, with TRBD1 as a possible D gene (6 bases). Germline loops: CDR1 GTSNPN, CDR2 SVGIG (reference sequence). Trimming pared 4 bases from V and 0 bases from J, leaving 16 bases between. This CDR3 is built from 16 residues. The CDR3 nucleotides are TGTGCCTGGACGCCGGGACAAACGCTCTCTGGAAACACCATATATTTT. Its protein product is CAWTPGQTLSGNTIYF.